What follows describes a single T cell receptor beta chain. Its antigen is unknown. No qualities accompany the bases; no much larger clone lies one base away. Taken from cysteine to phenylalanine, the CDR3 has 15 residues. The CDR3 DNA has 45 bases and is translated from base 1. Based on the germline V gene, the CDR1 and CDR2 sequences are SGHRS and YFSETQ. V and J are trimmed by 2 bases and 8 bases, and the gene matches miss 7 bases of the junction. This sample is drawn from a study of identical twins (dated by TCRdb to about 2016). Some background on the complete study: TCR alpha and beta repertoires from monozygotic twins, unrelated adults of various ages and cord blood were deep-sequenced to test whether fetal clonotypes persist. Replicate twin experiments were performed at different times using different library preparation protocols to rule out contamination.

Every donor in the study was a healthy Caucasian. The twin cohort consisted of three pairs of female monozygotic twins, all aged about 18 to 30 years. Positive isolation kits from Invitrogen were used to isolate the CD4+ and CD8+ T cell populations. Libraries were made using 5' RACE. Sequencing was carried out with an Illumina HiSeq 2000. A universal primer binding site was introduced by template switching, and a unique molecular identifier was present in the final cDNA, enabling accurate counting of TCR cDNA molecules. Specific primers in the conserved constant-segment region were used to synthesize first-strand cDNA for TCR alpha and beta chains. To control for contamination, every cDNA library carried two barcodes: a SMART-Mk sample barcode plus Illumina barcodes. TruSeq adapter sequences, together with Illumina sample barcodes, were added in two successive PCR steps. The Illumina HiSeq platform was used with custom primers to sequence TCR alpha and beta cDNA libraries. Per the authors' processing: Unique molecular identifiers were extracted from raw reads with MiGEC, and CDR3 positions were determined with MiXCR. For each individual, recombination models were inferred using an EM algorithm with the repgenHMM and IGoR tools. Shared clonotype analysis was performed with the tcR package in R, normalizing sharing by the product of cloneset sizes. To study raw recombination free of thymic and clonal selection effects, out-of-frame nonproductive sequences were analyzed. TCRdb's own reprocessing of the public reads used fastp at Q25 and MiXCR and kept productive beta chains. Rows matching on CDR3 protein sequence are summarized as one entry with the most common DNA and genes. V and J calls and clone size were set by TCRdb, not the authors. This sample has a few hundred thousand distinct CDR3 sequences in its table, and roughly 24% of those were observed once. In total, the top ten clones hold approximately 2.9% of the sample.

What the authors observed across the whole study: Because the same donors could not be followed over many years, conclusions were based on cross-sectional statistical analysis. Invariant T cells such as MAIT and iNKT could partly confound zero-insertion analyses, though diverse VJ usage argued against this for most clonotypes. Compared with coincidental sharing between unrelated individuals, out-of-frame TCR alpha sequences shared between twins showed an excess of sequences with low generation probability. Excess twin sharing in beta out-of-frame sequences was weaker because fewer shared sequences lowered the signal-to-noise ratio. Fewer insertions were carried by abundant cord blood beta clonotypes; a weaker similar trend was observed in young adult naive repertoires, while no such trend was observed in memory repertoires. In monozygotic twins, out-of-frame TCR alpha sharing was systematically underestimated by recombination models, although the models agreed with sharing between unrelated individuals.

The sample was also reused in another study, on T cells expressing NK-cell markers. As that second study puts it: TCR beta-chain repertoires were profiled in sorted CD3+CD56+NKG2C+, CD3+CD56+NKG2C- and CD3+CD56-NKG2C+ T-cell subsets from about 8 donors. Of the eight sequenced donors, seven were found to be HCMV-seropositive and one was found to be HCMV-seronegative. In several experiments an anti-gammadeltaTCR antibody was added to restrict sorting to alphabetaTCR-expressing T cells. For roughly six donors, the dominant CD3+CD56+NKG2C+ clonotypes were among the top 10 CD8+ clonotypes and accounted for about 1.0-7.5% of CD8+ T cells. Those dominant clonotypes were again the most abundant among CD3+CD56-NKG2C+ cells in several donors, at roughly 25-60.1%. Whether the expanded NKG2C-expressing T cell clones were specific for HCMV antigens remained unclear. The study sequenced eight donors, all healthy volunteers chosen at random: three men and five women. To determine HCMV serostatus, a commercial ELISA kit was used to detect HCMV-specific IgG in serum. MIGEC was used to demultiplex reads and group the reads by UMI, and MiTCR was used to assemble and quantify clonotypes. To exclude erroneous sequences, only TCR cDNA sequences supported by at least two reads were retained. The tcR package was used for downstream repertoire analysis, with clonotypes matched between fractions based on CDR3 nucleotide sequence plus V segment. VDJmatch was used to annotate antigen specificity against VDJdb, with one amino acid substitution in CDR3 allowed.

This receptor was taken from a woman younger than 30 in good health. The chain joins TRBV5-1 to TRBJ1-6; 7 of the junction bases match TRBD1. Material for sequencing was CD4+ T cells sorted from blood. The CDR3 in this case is CASSFADREYSPLHF. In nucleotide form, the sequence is TGCGCCAGCAGCTTCGCCGACAGGGAATATTCACCCCTCCACTTT.